These T cell receptor beta chains were read from a single sample in a study of CD8 T cells in ankylosing spondylitis. TCRdb called the 5' RACE reads again in MiXCR, with one record for every CDR3 protein. The sample shows 200,000 to 300,000 distinct CDR3 sequences, 8% to 9.5% of them seen only once. The source material was blood, either unsorted or a sorted T cell fraction (not recorded which). The receptor source for this set is a male donor with ankylosing spondylitis or in good health (not recorded which). The CDR3 runs from the conserved cysteine through the conserved F or W. Fields, in order: V gene, clone size, D gene, J gene, CDR3 DNA, CDR3 protein. The D gene is left open where the match is weak. Size values are once, few and many counts, or a class for expanded clones, and some rows have none.

V gene: TRBV7-2; clone size: many; D gene: .; J gene: TRBJ2-2; CDR3 DNA: TGTGCCAGCAGCTTAATAGCGCAAGGCGGGGAGCTGTTTTTT; CDR3 protein: CASSLIAQGGELFF
V gene: TRBV7-2; clone size: .; D gene: TRBD2; J gene: TRBJ2-5; CDR3 DNA: TGTGCCAGCAGCTTCGGCGTAGCGGGCCAAGAGACCCAGTACTTC; CDR3 protein: CASSFGVAGQETQYF
V gene: TRBV12-3/TRBV12-4; clone size: many; D gene: .; J gene: TRBJ1-2; CDR3 DNA: TGTGCCAGCAGTTCCGGTTATCGCTATGGCTACACCTTC; CDR3 protein: CASSSGYRYGYTF
V gene: TRBV7-6; clone size: few; D gene: .; J gene: TRBJ2-1; CDR3 DNA: TGTGCCAGCAGCCCCCGCTCCGGCAATGAGCAGTTCTTC; CDR3 protein: CASSPRSGNEQFF
V gene: TRBV20-1; clone size: many; D gene: TRBD1; J gene: TRBJ1-3; CDR3 DNA: TGCAGTGCTTCCAGGGGGAGAGCTGGAAACACCATATATTTT; CDR3 protein: CSASRGRAGNTIYF
V gene: TRBV5-1; clone size: many; D gene: TRBD1; J gene: TRBJ2-2; CDR3 DNA: TGCGCCAGCAGTAAGAACACAGGGGAGCCCACCGGGGAGCTGTTTTTT; CDR3 protein: CASSKNTGEPTGELFF
V gene: TRBV20-1; clone size: many; D gene: .; J gene: TRBJ1-1; CDR3 DNA: TGCAGTGCTAGTGGGCTCATGAACACTGAAGCTTTCTTT; CDR3 protein: CSASGLMNTEAFF
V gene: TRBV30; clone size: few; D gene: .; J gene: TRBJ2-1; CDR3 DNA: TGTGCCTGGAGTGCCGGGAACAATGAGCAGTTCTTC; CDR3 protein: CAWSAGNNEQFF
V gene: TRBV11-2; clone size: .; D gene: .; J gene: TRBJ2-5; CDR3 DNA: TGTGCCAGCAGCCCGTGGACATTCCAAGAGACCCAGTACTTC; CDR3 protein: CASSPWTFQETQYF
V gene: TRBV6-2/TRBV6-3; clone size: many; D gene: .; J gene: TRBJ2-7; CDR3 DNA: TGTGCCAGCAGCAACTCACAGGGAAGCTACGAGCAGTACTTC; CDR3 protein: CASSNSQGSYEQYF
V gene: TRBV20-1; clone size: many; D gene: TRBD1; J gene: TRBJ2-7; CDR3 DNA: TGCAGTGCGCAGAGGACAGGGGGGTACGAGCAGTACTTC; CDR3 protein: CSAQRTGGYEQYF
V gene: TRBV20-1; clone size: few; D gene: TRBD2; J gene: TRBJ2-1; CDR3 DNA: TGCAGTGCTACCGGACTAGCGGGGGGACTCTACAATGAGCAGTTCTTC; CDR3 protein: CSATGLAGGLYNEQFF
V gene: TRBV12-3/TRBV12-4; clone size: many; D gene: TRBD2; J gene: TRBJ2-5; CDR3 DNA: TGTGCCAGCAGTCTCGAACTAAGCGGGGGGGCACGAGAGACCCAGTACTTC; CDR3 protein: CASSLELSGGARETQYF
V gene: TRBV29-1; clone size: many; D gene: .; J gene: TRBJ2-1; CDR3 DNA: TGCAGCGTTGAAAGTCTAGCGAGCCTAGACTCAAGGCAGTTCTTC; CDR3 protein: CSVESLASLDSRQFF
V gene: TRBV12-3/TRBV12-4; clone size: many; D gene: .; J gene: TRBJ1-1; CDR3 DNA: TGTGCCAGCAGCCTAAGGGGAGATAGCAGTGGAGCTTTCTTT; CDR3 protein: CASSLRGDSSGAFF
V gene: TRBV11-1; clone size: many; D gene: .; J gene: TRBJ2-7; CDR3 DNA: TGTGCCAGCAGCTTGGGAGCCTACGAGCAGTACTTC; CDR3 protein: CASSLGAYEQYF
V gene: TRBV4-3; clone size: many; D gene: TRBD2; J gene: TRBJ2-1; CDR3 DNA: TGCGCCAGCAGCCAAGGAACCTCGGCGTCGAGCGGGAGGTACAATGAGCAGTTCTTC; CDR3 protein: CASSQGTSASSGRYNEQFF
V gene: TRBV7-9; clone size: many; D gene: .; J gene: TRBJ2-3; CDR3 DNA: TGTGCCAGCAGCTTAGCAGGTCCCTATACGCAGTATTTT; CDR3 protein: CASSLAGPYTQYF
V gene: TRBV20-1; clone size: .; D gene: .; J gene: TRBJ2-7; CDR3 DNA: TGCAGTGCCGTATCCCTCCGGCATCCCAGCTCCTACGAGCAGTACTTC; CDR3 protein: CSAVSLRHPSSYEQYF
V gene: TRBV20-1; clone size: many; D gene: .; J gene: TRBJ2-2; CDR3 DNA: TGCAGTGCTAGTGGTGGGGGGGCGGGGGAGCTGTTTTTT; CDR3 protein: CSASGGGAGELFF
V gene: TRBV6-2/TRBV6-3; clone size: many; D gene: TRBD1; J gene: TRBJ2-5; CDR3 DNA: TGTGCCAGCAGCACGGGGACAGGTCAAGAGACCCAGTACTTC; CDR3 protein: CASSTGTGQETQYF
V gene: TRBV5-5; clone size: many; D gene: .; J gene: TRBJ1-5; CDR3 DNA: TGTGCCAGCAGCTACTCCCCCAATCAGCCCCAGCATTTT; CDR3 protein: CASSYSPNQPQHF
V gene: TRBV20-1; clone size: many; D gene: TRBD2; J gene: TRBJ2-1; CDR3 DNA: TGCAGTGCTAGGTATGGCGGGAGTTACAATGAGCAGTTCTTC; CDR3 protein: CSARYGGSYNEQFF
V gene: TRBV20-1; clone size: many; D gene: TRBD2; J gene: TRBJ2-3; CDR3 DNA: TGCAGTGCTAGAGATCCTTCCGGCGGGGGGGCCTGGGGCACAGATACGCAGTATTTT; CDR3 protein: CSARDPSGGGAWGTDTQYF
V gene: TRBV6-1; clone size: many; D gene: TRBD1; J gene: TRBJ1-1; CDR3 DNA: TGTGCCAGCAGTATAGCCCGACAGGGACCCACTGAAGCTTTCTTT; CDR3 protein: CASSIARQGPTEAFF
V gene: TRBV7-8; clone size: few; D gene: TRBD2; J gene: TRBJ2-1; CDR3 DNA: TGTGCCAGCAGCTCCGGGGGAGCGGGAGGCAATGAGCAGTTCTTC; CDR3 protein: CASSSGGAGGNEQFF
V gene: TRBV12-3/TRBV12-4; clone size: few; D gene: .; J gene: TRBJ1-3; CDR3 DNA: TGTGCCAGCAGTTTGGCGGTCTCTGGAAACACCATATATTTT; CDR3 protein: CASSLAVSGNTIYF
V gene: TRBV30; clone size: few; D gene: .; J gene: TRBJ2-7; CDR3 DNA: TGTGCCTGGAAACCTCCGGCCGGGGAGCAGTACTTC; CDR3 protein: CAWKPPAGEQYF
V gene: TRBV10-3; clone size: .; D gene: .; J gene: TRBJ1-2; CDR3 DNA: TGTGCCATCAGCGACCCTGACACCCAGGTTACGGGCTACACCTTC; CDR3 protein: CAISDPDTQVTGYTF
V gene: TRBV4-1; clone size: many; D gene: TRBD2; J gene: TRBJ2-1; CDR3 DNA: TGCGCCAGCAGCCAAGATCGTGCTAGCGGGAGGCCCAGTCCGCGGAATGAGCAGTTCTTC; CDR3 protein: CASSQDRASGRPSPRNEQFF
V gene: TRBV7-8; clone size: few; D gene: .; J gene: TRBJ2-1; CDR3 DNA: TGTGCCAGCAGCCTCGGCAGGGGGGGATTCTCCTACAATGAGCAGTTCTTC; CDR3 protein: CASSLGRGGFSYNEQFF
V gene: TRBV20-1; clone size: many; D gene: .; J gene: TRBJ2-3; CDR3 DNA: TGCAGTGCTAGACTTAGCTCCGATACGCAGTATTTT; CDR3 protein: CSARLSSDTQYF
V gene: TRBV18; clone size: many; D gene: TRBD1; J gene: TRBJ1-5; CDR3 DNA: TGTGCCAGCTCTCGAGGACAGGGAGGGGGATCGCCCCAGCATTTT; CDR3 protein: CASSRGQGGGSPQHF
V gene: TRBV20-1; clone size: few; D gene: .; J gene: TRBJ2-3; CDR3 DNA: TGCAGTGCTAGAGTAACAGGCCCTGATACGCAGTATTTT; CDR3 protein: CSARVTGPDTQYF
V gene: TRBV5-6; clone size: many; D gene: .; J gene: TRBJ2-1; CDR3 DNA: TGTGCCAGCAGCTCGGACGGGACTCCTTGGGATGAGCAGTTCTTC; CDR3 protein: CASSSDGTPWDEQFF
V gene: TRBV7-2; clone size: many; D gene: .; J gene: TRBJ2-3; CDR3 DNA: TGTGCCAGCAGCTTATTGGCGGGGGCCACAGATACGCAGTATTTT; CDR3 protein: CASSLLAGATDTQYF
V gene: TRBV10-2; clone size: many; D gene: .; J gene: TRBJ2-7; CDR3 DNA: TGCGCCAGCAGTGATTTTGGCCACCAGGCCTACGAGCAGTACTTC; CDR3 protein: CASSDFGHQAYEQYF
V gene: TRBV7-6; clone size: few; D gene: TRBD2; J gene: TRBJ2-1; CDR3 DNA: TGTGCCAGCAGCTTAGTGGTAGCGGGGGGGAATGAGCAGTTCTTC; CDR3 protein: CASSLVVAGGNEQFF
V gene: TRBV10-3; clone size: many; D gene: .; J gene: TRBJ1-6; CDR3 DNA: TGTGCCATCAGTCCTGACAGGACCGGTTCACCCCTCCACTTT; CDR3 protein: CAISPDRTGSPLHF
V gene: TRBV7-9; clone size: many; D gene: .; J gene: TRBJ1-2; CDR3 DNA: TGTGCCAGCAGCTTAATCGACTATGGCTACACCTTC; CDR3 protein: CASSLIDYGYTF
V gene: TRBV13; clone size: many; D gene: TRBD1; J gene: TRBJ1-1; CDR3 DNA: TGTGCCAGCAGCTCCAGGGGGAGGACTGAAGCTTTCTTT; CDR3 protein: CASSSRGRTEAFF
V gene: TRBV19; clone size: .; D gene: .; J gene: TRBJ1-5; CDR3 DNA: TGTGCCAGTAGTATAGGTCCCGGCAGGGGCAGTACTCAGCCCCAGCATTTT; CDR3 protein: CASSIGPGRGSTQPQHF
V gene: TRBV7-8; clone size: few; D gene: .; J gene: TRBJ2-2; CDR3 DNA: TGTGCCAGCAGGAGGACGGAGAACACCGGGGAGCTGTTTTTT; CDR3 protein: CASRRTENTGELFF
V gene: TRBV6-5; clone size: few; D gene: .; J gene: TRBJ2-2; CDR3 DNA: TGTGCCAGCAGTTACAGGCAGGGGAAGGGGAGCGGGGAGCTGTTTTTT; CDR3 protein: CASSYRQGKGSGELFF
V gene: TRBV4-3; clone size: few; D gene: .; J gene: TRBJ1-1; CDR3 DNA: TGCGCCAGCAGCCAGGAGAACGGCGACACTGAAGCTTTCTTT; CDR3 protein: CASSQENGDTEAFF
V gene: TRBV7-2; clone size: .; D gene: .; J gene: TRBJ2-5; CDR3 DNA: TGTGCCAGCAGCCCCGGCCGTACGGAGACCCAGTACTTC; CDR3 protein: CASSPGRTETQYF
V gene: TRBV10-3; clone size: many; D gene: TRBD1; J gene: TRBJ2-7; CDR3 DNA: TGTGCCATCAGTGAAACCAACAGGGGCGGCTGGTACGAGCAGTACTTC; CDR3 protein: CAISETNRGGWYEQYF
V gene: TRBV5-1; clone size: many; D gene: .; J gene: TRBJ2-7; CDR3 DNA: TGCGCCAGCAGCTTATCGGGTCTTTTCTCCTACGAGCAGTACTTC; CDR3 protein: CASSLSGLFSYEQYF
V gene: TRBV20-1; clone size: many; D gene: TRBD1; J gene: TRBJ1-2; CDR3 DNA: TGCAGTGCTTTCGGGACAGGGGAGGAAGCGTACTATGGCTACACCTTC; CDR3 protein: CSAFGTGEEAYYGYTF
V gene: TRBV29-1; clone size: many; D gene: TRBD1; J gene: TRBJ1-4; CDR3 DNA: TGCAGCGTTGAAGATATCGGAAGGGGGCGCGGGGAAAAACTGTTTTTT; CDR3 protein: CSVEDIGRGRGEKLFF
V gene: TRBV7-7; clone size: many; D gene: TRBD2; J gene: TRBJ2-2; CDR3 DNA: TGTGCTAGCAGCTTGGGCGGGGGCACCGGGGAGCTGTTTTTT; CDR3 protein: CASSLGGGTGELFF
V gene: TRBV7-8; clone size: many; D gene: .; J gene: TRBJ2-2; CDR3 DNA: TGTGCCAGCAGCTTAGGCTGGGATCGGACCGGGGAGCTGTTTTTT; CDR3 protein: CASSLGWDRTGELFF
V gene: TRBV5-1; clone size: many; D gene: TRBD1; J gene: TRBJ2-2; CDR3 DNA: TGCGCCAGCAGGACAGGGGACACCGGGGAGCTGTTTTTT; CDR3 protein: CASRTGDTGELFF
V gene: TRBV20-1; clone size: many; D gene: .; J gene: TRBJ1-2; CDR3 DNA: TGCAGTGCTAGAGATGTTGGGGGGGGCGGGTACTATGGCTACACCTTC; CDR3 protein: CSARDVGGGGYYGYTF
V gene: TRBV20-1; clone size: many; D gene: TRBD1; J gene: TRBJ1-1; CDR3 DNA: TGCAGTGCTAGAGATCCTAGGACAGGGAACACTGAAGCTTTCTTT; CDR3 protein: CSARDPRTGNTEAFF
V gene: TRBV4-3; clone size: .; D gene: .; J gene: TRBJ2-1; CDR3 DNA: TGCGCCAGCAGCCAAGAGGCGGTGGAGGGGATCAGCTCCTACAATGAGCAGTTCTTC; CDR3 protein: CASSQEAVEGISSYNEQFF
V gene: TRBV4-3; clone size: many; D gene: TRBD2; J gene: TRBJ2-2; CDR3 DNA: TGCGCCAGCAGCCAAGATCGACTAGCGGGCTTCTCAGGCGGCACCGGGGAGCTGTTTTTT; CDR3 protein: CASSQDRLAGFSGGTGELFF
V gene: TRBV29-1; clone size: many; D gene: .; J gene: TRBJ2-4; CDR3 DNA: TGCAGCGTTCGGACTACAGGGGAGGGGACCAAAAACATTCAGTACTTC; CDR3 protein: CSVRTTGEGTKNIQYF
V gene: TRBV2; clone size: few; D gene: .; J gene: TRBJ2-5; CDR3 DNA: TGTGCCAGCAGGGAGGGAGGAAAGGAGACCCAGTACTTC; CDR3 protein: CASREGGKETQYF